These T cell receptor beta chains were read from a single sample in a study of T cells in tuberculosis. The assay was immunoSEQ multiplex PCR, and TCRdb's table has in-frame clones only and misses some. The sample includes about 40,000 clones, almost 95% seen only once; the top ten take around an eighth. Material: PBMCs. All receptors come from a donor aged 10 to 29 with latent tuberculosis or without tuberculosis infection. Some clones in this sample may be carry-over from other donors' samples. The CDR3 runs from the conserved cysteine through the conserved F or W. Fields, in order: clone size, V gene, D gene, J gene, CDR3 DNA, CDR3 protein. A D gene is named only where the DNA matches it firmly. Size values are once, few and many counts, or a class for expanded clones, and some rows have none.

-	TRBV6-5	TRBD1	TRBJ1-1	TGTGCCAGCAGCAGGGGGAGAGGCACTGAAGCTTTCTTT	CASSRGRGTEAFF
-	TRBV27	TRBD2	TRBJ2-1	TGTGCCAGCAGTCCCGAGACTAGCGGGGAAAATGAGCAGTTCTTC	CASSPETSGENEQFF
once	TRBV7-2	-	TRBJ1-1	TGTGCCAGCAGCTTACTTCAGGTGGGGCCTCGGACTGAAGCTTTCTTT	CASSLLQVGPRTEAFF
-	TRBV6-5	TRBD1	TRBJ1-1	TGTGCCAGCAGTACAAACACGGACAGGGGGAATGAAGCTTTCTTT	CASSTNTDRGNEAFF
-	TRBV25-1	TRBD1	TRBJ1-6	TGTGCCAGCAGTTTTACAGGGGACTCACCCCTCCACTTT	CASSFTGDSPLHF
-	TRBV21-1	-	TRBJ1-2	TGTGCCAGCAAGGGAGGAGCCATCTATGGCTACACCTTC	CASKGGAIYGYTF
-	TRBV15	TRBD1	TRBJ1-5	TGTGCCACCAGCAGTGACAGGGACAGGGGAAGGGGGGGCAATCAGCCCCAGCATTTT	CATSSDRDRGRGGNQPQHF
-	TRBV7-2	TRBD1	TRBJ2-4	TGTGCCAGCAGCTCGGGACAGCCGACTTTAGCCAAAAACATTCAGTACTTC	CASSSGQPTLAKNIQYF
-	TRBV13	-	TRBJ1-6	TGTGCCAGCAGCCCTGGGGGGACGGTAAATTCACCCCTCCACTTT	CASSPGGTVNSPLHF
-	TRBV11-1	TRBD1	TRBJ2-5	TGTGCCAGCAGCTACGACAGGGGGCAGACCCAGTACTTC	CASSYDRGQTQYF
-	TRBV4-1	TRBD2	TRBJ2-2	TGCGCCAGCAGCCAAGTGAGCGGGGGGAACACCGGGGAGCTGTTTTTT	CASSQVSGGNTGELFF
-	TRBV7-6	TRBD1	TRBJ2-3	TGTGCCAGCAGCGAAAAGTGGGGGACAGCGCAGTATTTT	CASSEKWGTAQYF
-	TRBV5-1	-	TRBJ2-7	TGCGCCAGCAGCTTTAGTTGGTCCGGGATCTACGAGCAGTACTTC	CASSFSWSGIYEQYF
-	TRBV7-9	-	TRBJ2-7	TGTGCCAGCAGCCCTAGGGGTCACGGGTCCTACGAGCAGTACTTC	CASSPRGHGSYEQYF
-	TRBV6-5	TRBD2	TRBJ2-7	TGTGCCAGCAGTTACGCCGGGGGGTACGAGCAGTACTTC	CASSYAGGYEQYF
-	TRBV25-1	-	TRBJ2-7	TGTGCCAGCAGTGAATTAGTTAAGGGCAGGGTAACCCCCGAGCAGTACTTC	CASSELVKGRVTPEQYF
-	TRBV7-3	-	TRBJ1-1	TGTGCCAGCAGCTTAGAGGGCGCTCGGTACACTGAAGCTTTCTTT	CASSLEGARYTEAFF
-	TRBV2	TRBD1	TRBJ1-1	TGTGCCAGCAGTTCGACAGGGGCGGTTGGCACTGAAGCTTTCTTT	CASSSTGAVGTEAFF
-	TRBV19	-	TRBJ2-2	TGTGCCAGTACCTTCCCTGGGACTCGGGGGACCGGGGAGCTGTTTTTT	CASTFPGTRGTGELFF
-	TRBV14	-	TRBJ2-3	TGTGCCAGCAGCCAAGAGTGGACAGAAACTTTCACAGATACGCAGTATTTT	CASSQEWTETFTDTQYF
-	TRBV29-1	-	TRBJ2-7	TGCAGCGGGGGGGACAGAACCTACGAGCAGTACTTC	CSGGDRTYEQYF
-	TRBV27	-	TRBJ2-7	TGTGCCAGCAGTTCTGACTACTACGAGCAGTACTTC	CASSSDYYEQYF
-	TRBV7-3	TRBD2	TRBJ2-2	TGTGCCAGCAGCTTATACACTAGCGGGGCCGGGGAGCTGTTTTTT	CASSLYTSGAGELFF
few	TRBV4-1	-	TRBJ1-5	TGCGCCAGCAGCCAATCCCAGGGGAATCAGCCCCAGCATTTT	CASSQSQGNQPQHF
-	TRBV6-6	-	TRBJ2-1	TGTGCCAGCAGTGATAGCACTATAGACAATGAGCAGTTCTTC	CASSDSTIDNEQFF
-	TRBV5-4	-	TRBJ2-3	TGTGCCAGCAGAGCCGGTACTAGCACAGATACGCAGTATTTT	CASRAGTSTDTQYF